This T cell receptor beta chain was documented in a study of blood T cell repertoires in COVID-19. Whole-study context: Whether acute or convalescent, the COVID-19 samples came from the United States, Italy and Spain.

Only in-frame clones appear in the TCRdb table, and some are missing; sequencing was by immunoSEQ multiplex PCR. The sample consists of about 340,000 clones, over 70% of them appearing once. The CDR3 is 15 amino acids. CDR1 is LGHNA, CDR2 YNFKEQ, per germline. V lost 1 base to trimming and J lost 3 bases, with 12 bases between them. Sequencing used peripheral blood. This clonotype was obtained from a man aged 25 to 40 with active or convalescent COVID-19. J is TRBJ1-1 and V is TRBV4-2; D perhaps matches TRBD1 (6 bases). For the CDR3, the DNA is TGTGCCAGCAGCCAAGGGGCGGGGGCCGACACTGAAGCTTTCTTT. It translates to CASSQGAGADTEAFF.